The 15 T cell receptor beta chains below come from one sample, sequenced in a study of cytomegalovirus exposure and HLA in healthy donors. PCR employed 60 Vbeta and 13 Jbeta primers. Some clones are missing from TCRdb's copy, which holds only in-frame ones; the method was immunoSEQ multiplex PCR. The repertoire holds about 120,000 clones, around 70% seen once, with 1.6% in the top ten. Sequenced input: PBMCs. The source is a man aged 30 to 39 in good health and CMV-seropositive.

DNA for the CDR3: TGTGCCAGCAGTCCGAGACAGGGCAGCAATCAGCCCCAGCATTTT. Amino acid sequence: CASSPRQGSNQPQHF. The chain has TRBV6-5 and TRBJ1-5; TRBD1 matches at 7 bases. The junction had 5 bases not matched to a gene; V was cut back by 5 bases and J by 1 base. Germline CDR1 reads MNHEY; CDR2 reads SVGAGI. The CDR3 runs 15 residues.

The rearrangement joins TRBV19 to TRBJ2-7, with TRBD1 as a possible D gene (6 bases). The CDR3 consists of 16 residues. The germline CDR1 and CDR2 sequences are LNHDA and SQIVND (reference sequence). Deletions cut 2 bases from V and 0 bases from J, with 14 bases between. This CDR3 is CASSIRGRGSSYEQYF. CDR3 nucleotides: TGTGCCAGTAGTATACGGGGTAGGGGGTCCTCCTACGAGCAGTACTTC.

The V gene is TRBV11-2, the J gene TRBJ2-5, with unresolved D. Trimming cost V 0 bases and J 6 bases, with 11 bases left between them. The CDR3 length is 14 residues. The germline V gene encodes CDR1 SGHAT and CDR2 FQNNGV. Here the CDR3 DNA reads TGTGCCAGCAGCTTAGATCGCGGCTCCCAGACCCAGTACTTC. Amino acids: CASSLDRGSQTQYF.

The chain is built from TRBV5-5 and TRBJ2-7; no definite D call. V shed 6 bases and J shed 0 bases, with 16 bases lying between them. This CDR3 has 15 amino acids. Germline values: CDR1 SGHKS, CDR2 YYEKEE (reference sequence). As DNA, the CDR3 is TGTGCCAGCATCCCTAACTTCCGTTCCTCCTACGAGCAGTACTTC. Translation gives CASIPNFRSSYEQYF.

This chain's CDR3 is CASPEVREGEQFF. CDR3 in DNA: TGTGCCAGCCCCGAGGTGAGGGAGGGTGAGCAGTTCTTC. This chain links TRBV6-1 with TRBJ2-1; 7 positions agree with TRBD2. After removal of 8 bases from V and 9 bases from J, the junction contained 10 bases not matched to a gene. Germline lookup yields CDR1 MNHNS and CDR2 SASEGT. This CDR3 region has 13 residues.

There are a few counts of this clone. The chain links TRBV13 to TRBJ2-1; TRBD1 agrees at 8 bases. After removal of 5 bases from V and 4 bases from J, the junction contained 10 bases not matched to a gene. The CDR3 covers 16 residues. Germline lookup yields CDR1 PRHDT and CDR2 FYEKMQ (reference sequence). The CDR3 spells CASSRRQGIEYNEQFF. The DNA for the CDR3 is TGTGCCAGCAGCCGAAGACAGGGGATCGAATACAATGAGCAGTTCTTC. The entire variable domain, with the rest obtained from reference TRBV13 and TRBJ2-1, is as follows: AAGVIQSPRHLIKEKRETATLKCYPIPRHDTVYWYQQGPGQDPQFLISFYEKMQSDKGSIPDRFSAQQFSDYHSELNMSSLELGDSALYFCASSRRQGIEYNEQFFGPGTRLTVL.

The rearrangement links TRBV7-2 to TRBJ1-2; D perhaps matches TRBD1 (6 bases). Germline V gene lookup returns CDR1 SGHTA and CDR2 FQGNSA. The germline V and J ends were trimmed by 1 base and 4 bases, with 10 bases remaining between them. CDR3 length equals 14 residues. The CDR3 nucleotides read TGTGCCAGCAGCTTAGGGGGGCAGACCTATGGCTACACCTTC. It yields the protein CASSLGGQTYGYTF.

This clone was detected only once. This sequence joins TRBV27 and TRBJ2-1, with a weak D call TRBD1 (6 bases). Germline assignment: CDR1 MNHEY and CDR2 SMNVEV (reference sequence). Trimming removed 5 bases at V and 6 bases at J, with 11 bases between. This CDR3 region has 13 residues. CDR3 nucleotides: TGTGCCAGCAGTCCCCGAGGGGGCAATGAGCAGTTCTTC. Translation gives CASSPRGGNEQFF.

V gene TRBV19 combines with J gene TRBJ2-4; possible D gene TRBD1, 5 bases. Deletions cut 3 bases from V and 5 bases from J, with 14 bases between. In germline, CDR1 is LNHDA, CDR2 SQIVND (reference sequence). The CDR3 totals 15 residues. CDR3 amino acids: CASSMRRGAQNIQYF. DNA for the CDR3: TGTGCCAGTAGTATGCGGCGTGGGGCTCAAAACATTCAGTACTTC. The full variable domain, with the rest looked up from reference TRBV19 and TRBJ2-4, is DGGITQSPKYLFRKEGQNVTLSCEQNLNHDAMYWYRQDPGQGLRLIYYSQIVNDFQKGDIAEGYSVSREKKESFPLTVTSAQKNPTAFYLCASSMRRGAQNIQYFGAGTRLSVL.

V and J are TRBV5-1 and TRBJ1-1; 10 nucleotides agree with TRBD1. The CDR3 contains 15 residues. With V trimmed by 4 bases and J by 4 bases, 7 bases remained unmatched. CDR1 and CDR2 from the germline V gene are SGHRS and YFSETQ. DNA of the CDR3: TGCGCCAGCAGCCCAGACAGGGGGCTGGGCACTGAAGCTTTCTTT. Its translation: CASSPDRGLGTEAFF.

As DNA, the CDR3 is TGTGCCAGTAAGGGACAGGGGGCCAGCAATGAGCAGTTCTTC. It specifies CASKGQGASNEQFF. The gene calls are TRBV19 and TRBJ2-1; TRBD1 aligns across 12 bases. J gave up 6 bases and V 7 bases, and 4 bases lay outside the gene matches. The length of the CDR3 is 14 residues. Germline CDR1 LNHDA, CDR2 SQIVND (reference sequence).

The chain recombines TRBV6-5 with TRBJ1-5, with 9 bases that match TRBD1. V lost 0 bases, J lost 9 bases, and 6 bases stayed unmatched. Germline V gene data show CDR1 as MNHEY and CDR2 as SVGAGI. The CDR3 extends over 15 amino acids. As DNA, the CDR3 is TGTGCCAGCAGTTACTCGGAGGACAGGGGATGGCCCCAGCATTTT. It translates to CASSYSEDRGWPQHF.

The chain couples TRBV2 to TRBJ2-5, with 7 bases matching TRBD2. Near its end, the DNA agrees better with TRBJ2-7, so the J call may be wrong. Per germline, CDR1 SNHLY and CDR2 FYNNEI. The CDR3 totals 14 residues. The CDR3: CASRDSGLSYEQYF. The CDR3 coding sequence is TGTGCCAGCAGGGATAGCGGGCTTTCCTACGAGCAGTACTTC.

This clone showed up just a few times. This rearrangement joins TRBV5-1 to TRBJ1-1; 8 bases are shared with TRBD1. The germline V gene has CDR1 SGHRS and CDR2 YFSETQ. J gave up 2 bases and V 0 bases, and 6 bases lay outside the gene matches. The CDR3 is 16 amino acids. DNA for the CDR3: TGCGCCAGCAGCTTGGGACCCGGGACAGGCAACACTGAAGCTTTCTTT. Translation: CASSLGPGTGNTEAFF.

The genes are TRBV19 and TRBJ2-1, with 13 bases aligning to TRBD2. Unmatched junction bases numbered 14, after V lost 7 bases and J lost 5 bases. The CDR3 extends over 18 amino acids. The germline V gene encodes CDR1 LNHDA and CDR2 SQIVND (reference sequence). This CDR3 is CASNGGEGTSGTNNEQFF. For the CDR3, the DNA is TGTGCCAGTAACGGGGGGGAAGGGACTAGCGGGACCAACAATGAGCAGTTCTTC.